The 8 T cell receptor beta chains reported below all come from one sample, sequenced in a study of T-cell reconstitution after alpha-beta-depleted transplantation in children. Using unique molecular identifiers, the investigators prepared the TCRbeta library. TCRdb re-analysed the PCR reads in MiXCR, keeping a single row per CDR3 protein. The sample lists some 530,000 distinct CDR3 sequences, approximately 12% seen once, with less than 6.5% in the top ten. The sequences come from PBMCs from the stem cell graft donor, collected from the stem cell graft. Receptor source: a human donor who donated a stem cell graft to a child with combined immunodeficiency.

The chain has TRBV12-3 or TRBV12-4 and TRBJ2-5, with D possibly matching TRBD2 (6 bases). The CDR3 covers 14 residues. V dropped 7 bases and J dropped 2 bases, with 14 bases sitting between them. CDR3 residues: CASTVGLLQETQYF. CDR3 nucleotides: TGTGCCAGCACCGTGGGACTTCTACAAGAGACCCAGTACTTC.

The V gene is TRBV5-5, the J gene TRBJ1-1; D uncertain. This CDR3 spans 18 amino acids. Per germline, CDR1 SGHKS and CDR2 YYEKEE (reference sequence). Trimming left V 2 bases short and J 3 bases short, with 23 bases between. Written as DNA, the CDR3 is TGTGCCAGCAGCTTATCATTTCGGGCTTTTGGAGATCACACTGAAGCTTTCTTT. It yields the protein CASSLSFRAFGDHTEAFF.

This clonotype was detected ten times or more. V gene TRBV7-3 combines with J gene TRBJ1-2, with D unresolved. CDR1 and CDR2 (germline): SGHTA, FQGTGA. V shed 5 bases and J shed 3 bases, with 10 bases lying between them. The length of the CDR3 is 13 residues. The CDR3 coding sequence is TGTGCCAGCAGCGCCCGGGCAGACTATGGCTACACCTTC. Its translation is CASSARADYGYTF.

The chain has TRBV27 and TRBJ2-7, with 8 bases aligning to TRBD1. With V trimmed by 3 bases and J by 4 bases, 17 bases remained unmatched. Germline CDR1 MNHEY, CDR2 SMNVEV (reference sequence). The CDR3 has 18 amino acids. The CDR3 here is CASSLKRQGAGSFYEQYF. As DNA, the CDR3 is TGTGCCAGCAGTTTGAAGCGCCAGGGGGCAGGGAGTTTTTACGAGCAGTACTTC.

The table lists this clonotype with a few counts. V usage is TRBV20-1 and J usage is TRBJ1-6; D is ambiguous. The germline V gene encodes CDR1 DFQATT and CDR2 SNEGSKA (reference sequence). V was shortened by 2 bases and J by 10 bases, with 6 bases between the two germline ends. The CDR3 loop spans 11 amino acids. The CDR3 DNA sequence: TGCAGTGCTAGATTAGGGTCACCCCTCCACTTT. The encoded protein is CSARLGSPLHF.

In this sample, this clonotype turned up many times. J is TRBJ1-6 and V is TRBV7-2; TRBD1 matches 9 bases. CDR3 length: 14 amino acids. Trimming removed 3 bases from V and 8 bases from J; junction bases left unmatched: 2. Per the germline V gene, CDR1 is SGHTA and CDR2 is FQGNSA. CDR3 loop: CASSLGQGYSPLHF. In nucleotides, the CDR3 is TGTGCCAGCAGCTTGGGACAGGGTTATTCACCCCTCCACTTT.

Comment on this clonotype: With a much larger clone just one base away, this may be a read error. The gene calls are TRBV10-3 and TRBJ2-3; D is uncertain. This CDR3 contains 13 residues. The V gene's germline CDR1 is ENHRY and CDR2 SYGVKD. CDR3 protein: CAILGRGTDTLYF. The DNA for the CDR3 is TGTGCCATCTTGGGCCGAGGCACAGATACGCTGTATTTT.

This clonotype was seen at least ten times. The rearrangement uses TRBV18 and TRBJ2-7; D gene uncertain. In germline, CDR1 is KGHSH, CDR2 LQKENI. V was trimmed by 5 bases and J by 2 bases, leaving 19 bases between them. This CDR3 comprises 16 residues. The CDR3 bases are TGTGCCAGCTCAACTCTACTGGGCCTCCGCGCCTACGAGCAGTACTTC. Translation: CASSTLLGLRAYEQYF.